These 32 T cell receptor beta chains came from one sample sequenced in a study of blood T cell repertoires in COVID-19. Data came from immunoSEQ multiplex PCR; TCRdb stores just in-frame clones and leaves some out. The sample includes around 250,000 clones, roughly 85% seen only once; the top ten take around 3.2%. Sequenced material: peripheral blood. Receptor source: a woman aged 18-35 years with acute or convalescent COVID-19.

This clone occurred once. A junction end diverges from the germline sequence, so it may reflect a read error. The rearrangement links TRBV7-7 to TRBJ2-3; D remains ambiguous. This CDR3 comprises 15 residues. Germline CDR1 and CDR2: SSHAT and FNYEAQ (reference sequence). Here the CDR3 reads CASSLGSTSTDTQYF. The DNA for the CDR3 is TGTGCTAGCAGCTTAGGGTCTACTAGCACAGATACGCAGTATTTT.

The chain employs TRBV7-2 and TRBJ2-5; 9 bases map to TRBD1. J was trimmed by 1 base and V by 1 base; bases with no gene match: 4. Germline CDR1 is SGHTA and CDR2 is FQGNSA. The CDR3 consists of 16 residues. CDR3 bases: TGTGCCAGCAGCTTAGGAGGGGGACAGGGCCAAGAGACCCAGTACTTC. Amino acid sequence: CASSLGGGQGQETQYF.

The chain couples TRBV5-1 to TRBJ1-5; a possible D gene is TRBD1 (5 bases). Germline V gene data show CDR1 as SGHRS and CDR2 as YFSETQ. V lost 4 bases to trimming and J lost 3 bases, with 11 bases between them. This CDR3 is built from 14 residues. The CDR3 coding sequence is TGCGCCAGCAGCATAGGACAACCCAATCAGCCCCAGCATTTT. Amino acid sequence: CASSIGQPNQPQHF.

The genes are TRBV28 and TRBJ1-6; TRBD1 agrees at 8 bases. The length of the CDR3 is 18 residues. The ends lost 0 bases at V and 10 bases at J; junction bases unmatched: 14. Germline V gene sequence: CDR1 MDHEN, CDR2 SYDVKM. The CDR3: CASSLWWRDRWGESPLHF. The CDR3 nucleotides read TGTGCCAGCAGTTTATGGTGGAGGGACAGGTGGGGAGAATCACCCCTCCACTTT.

The chain employs TRBV7-2 and TRBJ2-2; 7 bases line up with TRBD2. The CDR3 covers 17 residues. Germline CDR1 is SGHTA and CDR2 is FQGNSA. Trimming removed 0 bases from V and 4 bases from J; junction bases left unmatched: 8. The CDR3 loop reads CASSLARLAYPTGELFF. DNA for the CDR3: TGTGCCAGCAGCTTAGCGCGACTAGCCTACCCCACCGGGGAGCTGTTTTTT.

This clone was recorded at least ten times. The V gene is TRBV13, the J gene TRBJ2-1; 10 bases match TRBD2. Per germline, CDR1 PRHDT and CDR2 FYEKMQ (reference sequence). The CDR3 length is 15 residues. V lost 5 bases and J lost 12; bases outside the gene matches: 13. CDR3 loop: CASSQGVASGSRQFF. The CDR3 nucleotides are TGTGCCAGCAGCCAGGGAGTGGCTAGCGGGAGTAGGCAGTTCTTC.

The gene calls are TRBV21-1 and TRBJ2-7; the tabulated D call, TRBD1, remains unverified against the DNA. TRBV21-1 corresponds to a pseudogene. The CDR3 is 15 amino acids. The CDR3 nucleotides read TGTGCCAGCAGCAAACCACATGATACCTCCTACGAGCAGTACTTC. Translating it yields CASSKPHDTSYEQYF.

V and J are TRBV7-9 and TRBJ1-2; no definite D call. CDR1 is SEHNR, CDR2 FQNEAQ, per germline (reference sequence). Trimming cost V 4 bases and J 8 bases, with 14 bases left between them. The CDR3 consists of 13 residues. The CDR3: CASSSPYSGGYTF. The CDR3 region has the DNA TGTGCCAGCAGCTCGCCCTACAGTGGCGGCTACACCTTC.

V is TRBV6-1 and J is TRBJ1-1; possibly TRBD1 for D (5 bases). Germline values: CDR1 MNHNS, CDR2 SASEGT. V was pared by 0 bases and J by 5 bases, with 19 bases between. This CDR3 contains 17 residues. This chain's CDR3 is CASSEALRRTGMTEAFF. For the CDR3, the DNA is TGTGCCAGCAGTGAAGCGCTTCGGAGAACAGGAATGACTGAAGCTTTCTTT.

The chain uses TRBV15 and TRBJ2-1, with 10 bases aligning to TRBD1. Trimming at V came to 5 bases and at J to 8 bases, leaving 6 bases not matched to a gene. The germline CDR1 and CDR2 sequences are LNHNV and YYDKDF (reference sequence). This CDR3 has 14 residues. The CDR3 nucleotides read TGTGCCACCAGCGCGCGACAGGGGGCGGATGAGCAGTTCTTC. Translated, it gives CATSARQGADEQFF.

The rearrangement uses TRBV6-6 and TRBJ1-3; 8 nucleotides align to TRBD1. The CDR3 contains 15 residues. Germline V gene lookup returns CDR1 MNHNY and CDR2 SVGAGI (reference sequence). The junction had 7 bases not matched to a gene; V was cut back by 7 bases and J by 2 bases. The CDR3 reads CASTDQGAPGNTIYF. The CDR3 nucleotides read TGTGCCAGCACCGACCAGGGGGCGCCTGGAAACACCATATATTTT.

The V call is TRBV9, the J call TRBJ2-1; TRBD2 matches at 12 bases. CDR1 and CDR2 from the germline V gene are SGDLS and YYNGEE. The CDR3 spans 14 residues. V was pared by 4 bases and J by 8 bases, with 4 bases of the junction left unmatched. CDR3 sequence (DNA): TGTGCCAGCAGCCCGACTAGCGGGAGTGATGAGCAGTTCTTC. Amino acid sequence: CASSPTSGSDEQFF.

J is TRBJ2-3 and V is TRBV3-1 (or the pseudogene TRBV3-2), with D perhaps matching TRBD2 (6 bases). The V end lost 4 bases, the J end lost 3 bases, and 11 bases lay between the germline ends. Germline CDR1 reads LGHDT; CDR2 reads YNNKEL (reference sequence). This CDR3 has 14 residues. This CDR3 reads CASSLRLGTDTQYF. The CDR3 DNA reads TGTGCCAGCAGCCTTAGACTAGGTACAGATACGCAGTATTTT.

V gene TRBV27 combines with J gene TRBJ2-5, with 12 bases matching TRBD2. V shed 4 bases and J 4 bases; nucleotides not matched to a gene: 7. The length of the CDR3 is 16 residues. Germline values: CDR1 MNHEY, CDR2 SMNVEV (reference sequence). The CDR3 is CASSSRLTSGRETQYF. The CDR3 DNA sequence: TGTGCCAGCAGTTCCCGTCTGACTAGCGGGAGAGAGACCCAGTACTTC.

This clone has just one count. This sample also contains other DNA sequences that code for the same CDR3. This chain joins TRBV9 and TRBJ2-7, with 9 positions matching TRBD1. With V trimmed by 0 bases and J by 3 bases, 1 base remained unmatched. The CDR3 has 14 residues. Germline CDR1 SGDLS, CDR2 YYNGEE. CDR3 sequence: CASSVAGQGYEQYF. The CDR3 DNA reads TGTGCCAGCAGCGTAGCGGGACAGGGCTACGAGCAGTACTTC.

The gene calls are TRBV18 and TRBJ2-1, with 9 nucleotides matching TRBD2. This CDR3 is built from 17 residues. J was trimmed by 4 bases and V by 5 bases; bases with no gene match: 12. The germline V gene has CDR1 KGHSH and CDR2 LQKENI. Here the CDR3 reads CASSDSVAGESYNEQFF. CDR3 sequence (DNA): TGTGCCAGCTCAGATTCCGTAGCGGGAGAGTCATACAATGAGCAGTTCTTC.

The rearrangement uses TRBV19 and TRBJ1-1; TRBD1 aligns across 8 bases. The CDR3 totals 13 residues. Germline-derived CDR1 and CDR2 are LNHDA and SQIVND (reference sequence). The V and J ends lost 5 bases and 3 bases, in that order; junction bases with no gene match: 2. The CDR3 spells CASSQGAYTEAFF. Here the CDR3 DNA reads TGTGCCAGTAGTCAGGGGGCGTACACTGAAGCTTTCTTT.

V gene TRBV5-6 combines with J gene TRBJ1-2; the D is unclear. Germline CDR1 reads SGHDT; CDR2 reads YYEEEE. Trimming took off 1 base at V and 7 bases at J, with 11 bases between the two ends. This CDR3 comprises 13 residues. CDR3 in amino acids: CASSLPVPGGYTF. The CDR3 region has the DNA TGTGCCAGCAGCTTGCCCGTTCCAGGTGGCTACACCTTC. Using reference TRBV5-6 and TRBJ1-2 for the parts outside the CDR3, the full variable domain is DAGVTQSPTHLIKTRGQQVTLRCSPKSGHDTVSWYQQALGQGPQFIFQYYEEEERQRGNFPDRFSGHQFPNYSSELNVNALLLGDSALYLCASSLPVPGGYTFGSGTRLTVV.

The V gene is TRBV5-6, the J gene TRBJ2-3; 8 bases fit TRBD2. After removal of 3 bases from V and 2 bases from J, the junction contained 5 bases not matched to a gene. Germline V lookup: CDR1 SGHDT, CDR2 YYEEEE. The CDR3 contains 15 residues. The CDR3 region has the DNA TGTGCCAGCAGCTCCCGACTAGCGATCACAGATACGCAGTATTTT. As protein: CASSSRLAITDTQYF.

The V and J genes are TRBV27 and TRBJ2-4; the D gene is possibly TRBD2 (7 bases). There are 14 residues in the CDR3. Deletions cut 5 bases from V and 5 bases from J, with 13 bases between. The germline gives CDR1 MNHEY, CDR2 SMNVEV (reference sequence). CDR3 loop: CASSSGDNQNIQYF. The CDR3 nucleotides are TGTGCCAGCAGTAGCGGGGACAACCAAAACATTCAGTACTTC.

J is TRBJ1-5 and V is TRBV20-1, with D hard to call. The V end lost 3 bases, the J end lost 7 bases, and 10 bases lay between the germline ends. The CDR3 is 12 residues long. The germline CDR1 and CDR2 sequences are DFQATT and SNEGSKA (reference sequence). The chain's CDR3 is CSASRGGQPQHF. In DNA, the CDR3 is TGCAGTGCTAGTCGGGGTGGGCAGCCCCAGCATTTT.

A remark on this clone: Other nucleotide sequences from this sample produce the same CDR3. The genes are TRBV3-1 (or the pseudogene TRBV3-2) and TRBJ2-3; D is uncertain. CDR1 LGHDT and CDR2 YNNKEL come from the germline V gene (reference sequence). With 1 base removed from V and 1 base from J, the gap between germline ends came to 9 bases. This CDR3 has 15 amino acids. The CDR3 nucleotides are TGTGCCAGCAGCCAAGCTGGTCTAGGCACAGATACGCAGTATTTT. Amino acid sequence: CASSQAGLGTDTQYF.

This rearrangement joins TRBV5-6 to TRBJ2-3; 8 bases fit TRBD2. Unmatched junction bases numbered 11, after V lost 4 bases and J lost 4 bases. CDR3 length equals 16 residues. Germline-derived CDR1 and CDR2 are SGHDT and YYEEEE. As DNA, the CDR3 is TGTGCCAGCAGCCAAACCGGGACTAGTTCGGCAGATACGCAGTATTTT. The encoded protein is CASSQTGTSSADTQYF. The full variable domain, completed using reference TRBV5-6 and TRBJ2-3, is DAGVTQSPTHLIKTRGQQVTLRCSPKSGHDTVSWYQQALGQGPQFIFQYYEEEERQRGNFPDRFSGHQFPNYSSELNVNALLLGDSALYLCASSQTGTSSADTQYFGPGTRLTVL.

V usage is TRBV4-3 and J usage is TRBJ1-3, with TRBD1 identical over 10 bases. Germline CDR1 reads LGHNA; CDR2 reads YSLEER. This CDR3 spans 17 amino acids. The J segment lost 3 bases and the V segment lost 0 bases, leaving 5 bases of the junction unmatched. The CDR3 bases are TGCGCCAGCAGCCAAGATGGAGGGACAGGGGTTGGAAACACCATATATTTT. Translating it yields CASSQDGGTGVGNTIYF.

The V gene is TRBV5-4, the J gene TRBJ1-2; D is ambiguous. CDR3 length: 13 residues. Germline-derived CDR1 and CDR2 are SGHNT and YYREEE (reference sequence). Trimming took off 4 bases at V and 4 bases at J, with 11 bases between the two ends. The CDR3 here is CASSGPYSYGYTF. In nucleotides, the CDR3 is TGTGCCAGCAGCGGTCCGTACAGCTATGGCTACACCTTC.

The chain has TRBV29-1 and TRBJ2-7; TRBD1 matches at 8 bases. This CDR3 region has 15 residues. Germline V gene data show CDR1 as SQVTM and CDR2 as ANQGSEA. V was clipped by 4 bases and J by 5 bases; unmatched bases: 13. CDR3 loop: CSVVGFTGGQDEQYF. CDR3 nucleotides: TGCAGCGTTGTAGGGTTTACAGGGGGACAGGACGAGCAGTACTTC.

The J gene is TRBJ2-5, the V gene TRBV12-3 or TRBV12-4, with a possible D match to TRBD1 (6 bases). The ends were cut back, 3 bases at V and 5 bases at J, with 10 bases in the middle. CDR3 length equals 13 residues. Written as DNA, the CDR3 is TGTGCCAGCAGTTTTTGGGGGCGGGAGACCCAGTACTTC. It specifies CASSFWGRETQYF.

The chain combines TRBV6-2 or TRBV6-3 with TRBJ2-7; 8 positions agree with TRBD1. CDR3 length: 15 residues. Trimming took 3 bases from V and 11 from J; bases not matched to a gene: 15. Looked up from germline, CDR1 is MNHEY and CDR2 is SVGEGT. The CDR3 region has the DNA TGTGCCAGCAGTTATTGGGGACAGGCGCCCGAGCAGGAGTACTTC. It codes for CASSYWGQAPEQEYF.

V is TRBV6-1 and J is TRBJ2-1; TRBD2 aligns across 8 bases. Germline-derived CDR1 and CDR2 are MNHNS and SASEGT. J gave up 8 bases and V 2 bases, and 14 bases lay outside the gene matches. CDR3 length equals 17 residues. CDR3 DNA: TGTGCCAGCAGTGAATTGGTGACGGGAGGGCCTCTCGATGAGCAGTTCTTC. Translation: CASSELVTGGPLDEQFF.

For the CDR3, the DNA is TGCAGCGTTGAAGAGGTGGGCGGGAGGAATGAGTTCTTC. It specifies CSVEEVGGRNEFF. This chain joins TRBV29-1 and TRBJ2-1; 8 nucleotides line up with TRBD2. The CDR3 extends over 13 amino acids. V lost 0 bases, J lost 14 bases, and 9 bases stayed unmatched. The germline V gene encodes CDR1 SQVTM and CDR2 ANQGSEA.

The chain recombines TRBV4-3 with TRBJ1-1; 8 positions match TRBD1. Trimming removed 5 bases from V and 5 bases from J; junction bases left unmatched: 7. The CDR3 runs to 14 residues. Germline V gives CDR1 LGHNA, CDR2 YSLEER. Here the CDR3 DNA reads TGCGCCAGCAGCACTGGACAGGGAACGACTGAAGCTTTCTTT. Its translation: CASSTGQGTTEAFF.

J is TRBJ2-7 and V is TRBV6-6; 9 bases line up with TRBD2. The V gene end was trimmed by 6 bases and the J gene end by 3 bases; junction bases not matched to a gene: 9. CDR3 size: 15 residues. Germline V CDR1 and CDR2: MNHNY, SVGAGI (reference sequence). CDR3 in DNA: TGTGCCAGCAGGCTGACTAGCGGCCATAGCTACGAGCAGTACTTC. Amino acid sequence: CASRLTSGHSYEQYF.